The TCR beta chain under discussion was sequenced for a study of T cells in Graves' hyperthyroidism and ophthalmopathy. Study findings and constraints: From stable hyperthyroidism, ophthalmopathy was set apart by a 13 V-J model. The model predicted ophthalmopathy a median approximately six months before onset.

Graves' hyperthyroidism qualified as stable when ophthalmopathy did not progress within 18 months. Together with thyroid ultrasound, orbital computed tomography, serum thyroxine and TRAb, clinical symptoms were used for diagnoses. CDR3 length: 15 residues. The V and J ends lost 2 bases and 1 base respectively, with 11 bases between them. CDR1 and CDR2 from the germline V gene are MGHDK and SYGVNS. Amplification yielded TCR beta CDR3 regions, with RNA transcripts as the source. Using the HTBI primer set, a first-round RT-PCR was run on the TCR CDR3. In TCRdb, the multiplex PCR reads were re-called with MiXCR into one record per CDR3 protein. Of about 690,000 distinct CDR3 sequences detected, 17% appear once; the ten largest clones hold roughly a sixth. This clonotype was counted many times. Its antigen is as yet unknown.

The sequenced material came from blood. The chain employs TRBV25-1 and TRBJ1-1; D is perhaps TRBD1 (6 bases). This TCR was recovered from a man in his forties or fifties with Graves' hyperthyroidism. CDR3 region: CASSEGGGWNTEAFF. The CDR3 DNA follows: TGTGCCAGCAGTGAAGGGGGCGGTTGGAACACTGAAGCTTTCTTT.